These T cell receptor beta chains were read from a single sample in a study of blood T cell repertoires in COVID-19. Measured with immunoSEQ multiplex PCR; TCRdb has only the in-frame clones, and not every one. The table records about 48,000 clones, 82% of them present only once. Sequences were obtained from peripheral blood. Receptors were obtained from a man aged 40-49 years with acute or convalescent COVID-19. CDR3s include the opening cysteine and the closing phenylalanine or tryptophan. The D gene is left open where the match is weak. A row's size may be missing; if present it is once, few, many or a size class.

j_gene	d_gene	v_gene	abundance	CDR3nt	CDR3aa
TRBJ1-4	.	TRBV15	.	TGTGCCACCAGCAGAGATATTACAGGAACTAATGAAAAACTGTTTTTT	CATSRDITGTNEKLFF
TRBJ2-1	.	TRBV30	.	TGTGCTGGTTACTACCTCCAGGGTGAGCAGTTCTTC	CAGYYLQGEQFF
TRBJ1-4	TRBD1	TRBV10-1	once	TGCTCCTCAAGATTAAAGGGACAGGAGAATGAAAAACTGTTTTTT	CSSRLKGQENEKLFF
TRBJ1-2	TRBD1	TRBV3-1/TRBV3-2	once	TGTGCCAGCAGCCAAGGGCCCCGACAGGGATGGGGCTACACCTTC	CASSQGPRQGWGYTF
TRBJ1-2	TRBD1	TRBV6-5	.	TGTGCCAGCCTGGCTCGAGAACAGGGGACCTATGGCTACACCTTC	CASLAREQGTYGYTF
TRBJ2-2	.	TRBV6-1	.	TGTGCCAGCAGCTACAGGGACACCGGGGAGCTGTTTTTT	CASSYRDTGELFF
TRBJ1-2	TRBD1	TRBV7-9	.	TGTGCCAGCAGCCTGGACAGGGATCGAAACTATGGCTACACCTTC	CASSLDRDRNYGYTF
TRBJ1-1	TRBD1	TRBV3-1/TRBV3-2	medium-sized	TGTGCCAGCAGCCACCGGACAGGGGGCACTGAAGCTTTCTTT	CASSHRTGGTEAFF
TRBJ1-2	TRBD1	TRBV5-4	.	TGTGCCAGCAGCTTGGTAGGGACAGTTAACTATGGCTACACCTTC	CASSLVGTVNYGYTF
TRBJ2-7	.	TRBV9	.	TGTGCCAGCAGCGGACAGCGCTCCTACGAGCAGTACTTC	CASSGQRSYEQYF
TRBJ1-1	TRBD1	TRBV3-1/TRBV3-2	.	TGTGCCAGCAGTGTACAGGGGTTCGGCGGTGAAGCTTTCTTT	CASSVQGFGGEAFF
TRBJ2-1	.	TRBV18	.	TGTGCCAGCTCACCAATCACAGGGTCTGTCTCCTACAATGAGCAGTTCTTC	CASSPITGSVSYNEQFF
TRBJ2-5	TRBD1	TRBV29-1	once	TGCAGCGTGACCGGGACAGGTGGAGGGCAAGAGACCCAGTACTTC	CSVTGTGGGQETQYF
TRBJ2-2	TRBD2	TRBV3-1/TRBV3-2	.	TGTGCCAGCAGCGCCCCCGGGACTAGCGTAGCCGGGGAGCTGTTTTTT	CASSAPGTSVAGELFF
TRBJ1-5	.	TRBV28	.	TGTGCCAGCAGTTTCCTAGGGACTTATCAGCCCCAGCATTTT	CASSFLGTYQPQHF
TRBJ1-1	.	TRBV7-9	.	TGTGCCAGCAGGTTCGGGGGGTTGGACACTGAAGCTTTCTTT	CASRFGGLDTEAFF
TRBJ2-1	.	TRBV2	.	TGTGCCAGCAGTTTCGCTCCAGCAGGGGTGGGGAGCTCCTACAATGAGCAGTTCTTC	CASSFAPAGVGSSYNEQFF
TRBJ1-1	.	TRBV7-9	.	TGTGCCAGCAGCTTCACAGCAGAAGAAGCTTTCTTT	CASSFTAEEAFF
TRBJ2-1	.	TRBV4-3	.	TGCGCCAGCAGCCACGAAGCATTAGTACAGAACTACAATGAGCAGTTCTTC	CASSHEALVQNYNEQFF
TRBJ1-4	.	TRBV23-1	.	TGCGCCAGCAGTCAGAGGCTTAAACTGTTTTTT	CASSQRLKLFF
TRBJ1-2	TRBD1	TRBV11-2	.	TGTGCCAGCAGCTTAGGCCCACAGGGGTACGGCTACACCTTC	CASSLGPQGYGYTF
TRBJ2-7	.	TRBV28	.	TGTGCCAGCAGTTCCCCAGGGTCACCGCCCTACGAGCAGTACTTC	CASSSPGSPPYEQYF
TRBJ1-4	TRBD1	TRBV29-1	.	TGCAGCGTTGGGGACAGGGCGAATGAAAAACTGTTTTTT	CSVGDRANEKLFF
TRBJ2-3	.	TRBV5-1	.	TGCGCCAGCAGCCTCCCAGGAGGGGGCGGGGGCACAGATACGCAGTATTTT	CASSLPGGGGGTDTQYF
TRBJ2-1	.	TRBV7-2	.	TGTGCCAGCAGCTTTTTAGATGAGCAGTTCTTC	CASSFLDEQFF
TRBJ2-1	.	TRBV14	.	TGTGCCAGCAGCCCGGGGAGGCTATTAAATGAGCAGTTCTTC	CASSPGRLLNEQFF
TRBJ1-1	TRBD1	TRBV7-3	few	TGTGCCAGCAGCCCAGGGGGTGGAACTGAAGCTTTCTTT	CASSPGGGTEAFF
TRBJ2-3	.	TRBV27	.	TGTGCCAGCAGTTTAAAACTTAAAGGACACGGTGTGACAGATACGCAGTATTTT	CASSLKLKGHGVTDTQYF
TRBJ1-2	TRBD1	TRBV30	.	TGTGCCTGGAGTTTGGGACAGACCTATGGCTACACCTTC	CAWSLGQTYGYTF
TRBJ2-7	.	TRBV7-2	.	TGTGCCAGCAGCTCCGCCCGGGAAAGTGGGGCCTACGAGCAGTACTTC	CASSSARESGAYEQYF
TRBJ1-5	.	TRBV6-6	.	TGTGCCAGCAGTCCCAGGACTGGGAGATCCCAGCATTTT	CASSPRTGRSQHF
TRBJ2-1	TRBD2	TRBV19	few	TGTGCCAGTAGTATAGGGGACCCGGGACTAGCCGATGAGCAGTTCTTC	CASSIGDPGLADEQFF
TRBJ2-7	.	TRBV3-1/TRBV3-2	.	TGTGCCAGCAGGCACAGGGGAGGCTACGAGCAGTACTTC	CASRHRGGYEQYF
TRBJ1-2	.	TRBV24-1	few	TGTGCCACCAGGTCTTTTGAGGGCTACACCTTC	CATRSFEGYTF
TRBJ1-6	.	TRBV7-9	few	TGTGCCAGCAGCTCCCTCGCGGACATAATTGCCTCACCCCTCCACTTT	CASSSLADIIASPLHF
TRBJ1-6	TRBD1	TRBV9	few	TGTGCCAGCAGCCCTACCCCCGGGACAGGGGGGTATTCACCCCTCCACTTT	CASSPTPGTGGYSPLHF
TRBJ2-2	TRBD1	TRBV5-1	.	TGCGCCAGCAGCTTGGCGACAGGGGGCTTTACGAACACCGGGGAGCTGTTTTTT	CASSLATGGFTNTGELFF
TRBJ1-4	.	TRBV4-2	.	TGTGCCAGCAGCCAGCGGGACGACGCGGGGGGAAATGAAAAACTGTTTTTT	CASSQRDDAGGNEKLFF
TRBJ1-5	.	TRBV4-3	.	TGCGCCAGCAGCCAAGATAGGGGTCAGCCCCAGCATTTT	CASSQDRGQPQHF
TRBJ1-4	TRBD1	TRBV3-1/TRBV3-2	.	TGTGCCAGCTCCAGGACAGGAAGGGATAAACTGTTTTTT	CASSRTGRDKLFF
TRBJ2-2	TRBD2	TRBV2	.	TGTGCCAGCAGACAACTAGCGGGGGGTGCCGGGGAGCTGTTTTTT	CASRQLAGGAGELFF
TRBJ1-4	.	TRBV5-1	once	TGCGCCAGCAGCTTACAGGGCCCTAATGAAAAACTGTTTTTT	CASSLQGPNEKLFF
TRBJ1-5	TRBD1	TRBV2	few	TGTGCCAGCAGTGGGCAGGGGGCACGTCAGCCCCAGCATTTT	CASSGQGARQPQHF
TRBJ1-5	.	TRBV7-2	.	TGTGCCAGCAGCTTTCAATCGGGGTTCAATCAGCCCCAGCATTTT	CASSFQSGFNQPQHF
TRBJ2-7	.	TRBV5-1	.	TGCGCCAGCAGCATGAACGTCGAAGCCCACGAGCAGTACTTC	CASSMNVEAHEQYF
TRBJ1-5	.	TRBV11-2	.	TGTGCCAGCAGCTTAATCGGGGGGCAGCCCCAGCATTTT	CASSLIGGQPQHF
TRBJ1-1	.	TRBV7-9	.	TGTGCCAGCAGCTTCACAGGCAGGACTGAAGCTTTCTTT	CASSFTGRTEAFF
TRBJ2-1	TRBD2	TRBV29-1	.	TGCAGCGTTGGGTCCGGGACTACCAATGAGCAGTTCTTC	CSVGSGTTNEQFF
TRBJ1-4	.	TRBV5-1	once	TGCGCCAGCAGGGTAGATAATGAAAAACTGTTTTTT	CASRVDNEKLFF
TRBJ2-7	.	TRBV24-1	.	TGTGCCACCAGCGTTAGCGGTGGGACCTACGAGCAGTACTTC	CATSVSGGTYEQYF
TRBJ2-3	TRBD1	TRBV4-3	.	TGCGCCAGCAGCCGCCACGAGACAGGGGACACAGATACGCAGTATTTT	CASSRHETGDTDTQYF
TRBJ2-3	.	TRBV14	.	TGTGCCAGCAGCCAAGGACTACCCCCGAATACGCAGTATTTT	CASSQGLPPNTQYF
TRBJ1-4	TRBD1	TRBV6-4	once	TGTGCCAGCAGTGACCCCAGAACGGGACAGGCCACAACTAATGAAAAACTGTTTTTT	CASSDPRTGQATTNEKLFF